This is a list of T cell receptor beta chains from one sample in a study of regulatory T cells in long-lasting Graves disease. One entry per CDR3 protein, called by TCRdb with MiXCR from the multiplex PCR reads. The sample shows around 400,000 distinct CDR3 sequences, roughly 25% of them seen only once. The sample was peripheral blood mononuclear cells (PBMCs), taken when the disease was refractory, from a patient treated with antithyroid drugs. The receptors were sampled from a woman aged 40 to 50 with Graves disease. CDR3s include the opening cysteine and the closing phenylalanine or tryptophan. Each record gives: D gene, clone size, J gene, V gene, CDR3 protein, CDR3 DNA. A D gene is named only where the DNA matches it firmly. Rows give clone size only sometimes, using once, few, many, or a class for an expanded clone.

>-|few|TRBJ2-3|TRBV2
CASSVLSGRTDTQYF
TGTGCCAGCAGCGTACTGAGCGGGCGCACAGATACGCAGTATTTT
>TRBD2|many|TRBJ2-7|TRBV6-5
CASSCLSGRTLYEQYF
TGTGCCAGCAGTTGTCTTAGCGGGAGGACCCTCTACGAGCAGTACTTC
>-|many|TRBJ1-1|TRBV6-5
CASSYLSLTSMNTEAFF
TGTGCCAGCAGTTACCTTTCGTTGACAAGCATGAACACTGAAGCTTTCTTT
>-|many|TRBJ1-2|TRBV2
CASVPGYDYGYTF
TGTGCCAGCGTTCCAGGGTATGACTATGGCTACACCTTC
>-|many|TRBJ1-5|TRBV28
CASSRRGTGSSNQPQHF
TGTGCCAGCAGTAGGAGGGGGACCGGGTCGAGCAATCAGCCCCAGCATTTT
>-|-|TRBJ2-2|TRBV2
CASLSEVRTGELFF
TGTGCCAGCCTAAGCGAGGTTCGAACCGGGGAGCTGTTTTTT
>-|many|TRBJ1-1|TRBV28
CASQGQLNTEAFF
TGTGCCAGTCAAGGACAGTTGAACACTGAAGCTTTCTTT
>TRBD1|many|TRBJ1-5|TRBV12-3/TRBV12-4
CASTVTGGGNQPQHF
TGTGCCAGCACCGTGACAGGGGGCGGCAATCAGCCCCAGCATTTT
>-|-|TRBJ2-3|TRBV29-1
CSVERQAGTDTQYF
TGCAGCGTTGAGAGGCAAGCCGGCACAGATACGCAGTATTTT
>-|many|TRBJ2-7|TRBV28
CASSFVRLISYEQYF
TGTGCCAGCAGTTTTGTACGGTTAATATCCTACGAGCAGTACTTC